The clone carrying this TCR beta chain was seen a handful of times. Its antigen is not identified. Through Arm-PCR of CDR3 regions and iRepertoire HTBI primers, TCR beta libraries were built. Per the original data handling: Samples revealed fewer than 65 TRBV and 14 TRBJ segments. TCRdb called the multiplex PCR reads again in MiXCR, with one record for every CDR3 protein. What appears here as the V and J calls and clone size reflects TCRdb's work, not the paper's. The table has 700,000 or so distinct CDR3 sequences, 25% to 30% seen once. This specimen comes from a study of regulatory T cells in long-lasting Graves disease. Findings and caveats of the study: Persistent cases of Graves' showed reduced TCR diversity relative to newly diagnosed patients. Whereas new patients shared some 990 public clonotypes, persistent patients shared more, at approximately 2,500.

Time point defined: persistent/refractory GD, antithyroid drugs over 5 years with positive TRAb. Making the TCR library involved RNA that had been extracted from PBMCs. Roughly 9.8 milliliters of peripheral blood went into EDTA tubes. Trimming removed 0 bases at V and 3 bases at J, with 6 bases between. The CDR3 covers 13 residues. The germline V gene has CDR1 SGHRS and CDR2 YFSETQ. V is TRBV5-1 and J is TRBJ1-2; D gene uncertain. Sequencing used peripheral blood mononuclear cells (PBMCs), obtained when the disease was refractory, from a patient treated with antithyroid drugs. The receptor was isolated from a female donor with Graves disease. The chain's CDR3 is CASSLAEHYGYTF. The CDR3 nucleotides read TGCGCCAGCAGCTTGGCGGAACACTATGGCTACACCTTC.